This TCR beta chain is from a study of spatial heterogeneity in lung cancer. Background on the study: Detected sequences consistently included more beta-chain ones than alpha-chain ones. Notes on the study in general: TCRs found ubiquitously expanded in tumor appeared in blood more at resection than at follow-up.

In regard to this clonotype: Its antigen is undetermined.

The presence of a unique molecular identifier marked each TCR cDNA molecule. MiXCR, run by TCRdb on the 5' RACE reads, gives a single entry per CDR3 protein. The sample gives around 26,000 distinct CDR3 sequences, roughly 6.9% of which show up once; more than 13% is in the top ten. The CDR3 length is 15 residues. The V gene lost 1 base and the J gene lost 0 bases, with 9 bases spanning the gap. Germline CDR1 reads MDHEN; CDR2 reads SYDVKM. Noted time point: sample taken at primary tumor resection. Unsorted whole RNA from tumor, nontumor lung or frozen PBMC underwent sequencing. Samples were obtained from some 72 donors, all untreated early-stage non-small cell lung cancer patients.

This material consisted of PBMCs, taken at surgery. The chain couples TRBV28 to TRBJ1-1; no firm D call. This sequence originates from a male donor with early-stage non-small cell lung cancer. The CDR3, as DNA: TGTGCCAGCAGTTTATCGGGGAGGCTGAACACTGAAGCTTTCTTT. The encoded protein is CASSLSGRLNTEAFF.